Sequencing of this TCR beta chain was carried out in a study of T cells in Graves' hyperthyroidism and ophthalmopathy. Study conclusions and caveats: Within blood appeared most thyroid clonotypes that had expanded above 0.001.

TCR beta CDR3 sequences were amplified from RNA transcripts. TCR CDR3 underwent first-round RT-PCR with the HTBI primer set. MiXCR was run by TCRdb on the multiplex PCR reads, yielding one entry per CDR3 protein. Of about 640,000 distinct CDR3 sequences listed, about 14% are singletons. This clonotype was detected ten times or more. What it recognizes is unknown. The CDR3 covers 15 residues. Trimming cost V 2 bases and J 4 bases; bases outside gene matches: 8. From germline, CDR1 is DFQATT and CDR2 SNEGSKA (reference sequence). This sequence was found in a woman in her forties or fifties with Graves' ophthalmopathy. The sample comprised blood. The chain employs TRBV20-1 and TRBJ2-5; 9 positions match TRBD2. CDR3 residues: CSARFLAGLGETQYF. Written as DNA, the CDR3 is TGCAGTGCTAGATTCCTAGCGGGATTGGGAGAGACCCAGTACTTC.